The TCR beta chain described here comes from a study of OX40 agonist ivuxolimab in advanced cancers. Across the whole study: Participants, about 83% male, averaged approximately 56 years of age, ranging from about 23 to 90. Treatment received earlier with anti-PD-1, anti-PD-L1 or anti-CTLA-4 agents was allowed, and roughly 40% had some. Study-wide results and caveats: Determination of antigen specificity was not performed for the expanded peripheral T cells.

Points on this clone: Its antigen is not identified.

Germline CDR1 SGHVS, CDR2 FNYEAQ. V was pared by 4 bases and J by 3 bases, with 7 bases of the junction left unmatched. CDR3 size: 15 residues. Some clones are missing from TCRdb's copy, which holds only in-frame ones; the method was immunoSEQ multiplex PCR. In the table there are roughly 89,000 clones, over 80% of which are singletons. The specimen was CD4+ or CD8+ T cells sorted from blood, collected in a trial of the OX40 agonist ivuxolimab. This clonotype was sampled from an adult with an advanced solid tumor such as melanoma, head and neck, liver or kidney cancer. The V and J genes are TRBV7-6 and TRBJ1-1; 8 bases map to TRBD1. CDR3 bases: TGTGCCAGCAGCTCAGGGGGCGCGGGGGACACTGAAGCTTTCTTT. Protein product: CASSSGGAGDTEAFF.